These 21 T cell receptor beta chains share one sample of origin, sequenced in a study of response to subunit inactivated influenza vaccine. A single record per CDR3 protein comes from TCRdb applying MiXCR to the RT-PCR reads. The table shows under 800,000 distinct CDR3 sequences, with approximately 13% occurring only once. This material consisted of PBMCs from blood, taken around 14 days before vaccination. All receptors come from a man aged 50 to 59 who received an inactivated influenza vaccine.

This clonotype was counted between two and nine times. This chain connects TRBV7-8 to TRBJ1-5; maybe TRBD1 (6 bases). The V and J ends lost 1 base and 3 bases respectively, with 16 bases between them. The CDR3 has 17 residues. Germline V CDR1 and CDR2: SGHVS, FQNEAQ. The chain's CDR3 is CASSLVVVGGINQPQHF. The CDR3 DNA follows: TGTGCCAGCAGCTTAGTAGTGGTAGGGGGGATCAATCAGCCCCAGCATTTT.

This chain joins TRBV15 and TRBJ2-5; 10 bases map to TRBD2. J lost 4 bases, V lost 3 bases, and 5 bases had no gene match. The CDR3 spans 15 residues. Germline lookup yields CDR1 LNHNV and CDR2 YYDKDF (reference sequence). The CDR3 here is CATSSLAGEGETQYF. The CDR3 DNA reads as TGTGCCACCAGCAGTCTAGCGGGAGAAGGAGAGACCCAGTACTTC.

This clonotype was counted only a few times. The chain combines TRBV2 with TRBJ2-5, with 10 bases identical to TRBD2. This CDR3 has 15 residues. CDR1 is SNHLY and CDR2 is FYNNEI in the germline V gene. With 5 bases clipped from V and 5 bases from J, the junction kept 8 bases outside the gene matches. This CDR3 is CASSQSGGARETQYF. CDR3 in DNA: TGTGCCAGCAGTCAGAGCGGGGGGGCCCGGGAGACCCAGTACTTC.

This clonotype was detected only a few times. The CDR3 sequence: CASRPTGGLYTQYF. CDR3 sequence (DNA): TGTGCCAGCAGACCCACAGGGGGCCTTTACACCCAGTACTTC. This sequence joins TRBV12-3 or TRBV12-4 and TRBJ2-5, with TRBD1 identical over 9 bases. Losses at the gene ends were 6 bases for V and 8 bases for J; bases not matched to a gene: 10. The CDR3 loop spans 14 amino acids.

This chain joins TRBV7-2 and TRBJ1-6; 8 bases fit TRBD1. Germline V CDR1 and CDR2: SGHTA, FQGNSA. CDR3 size: 15 residues. Germline trimming cut 6 bases from V and 7 bases from J; bases unmatched to any gene: 8. The CDR3 here is CASRQGGAQNSPLHF. The CDR3, as DNA: TGTGCCAGCAGACAGGGGGGGGCTCAAAATTCACCCCTCCACTTT.

The V and J genes are TRBV12-3 or TRBV12-4 and TRBJ2-1, with 10 nucleotides matching TRBD2. The CDR3 length is 18 residues. CDR3 region: CTICGTSGRGDSYNEQFF. Here the CDR3 DNA reads TGTACCATCTGTGGGACGAGCGGGAGGGGAGACTCCTACAATGAGCAGTTCTTC.

This clonotype has a handful of counts. This sequence joins TRBV15 and TRBJ2-3; 11 positions agree with TRBD1. The CDR3 contains 17 residues. Trimming cost V 3 bases and J 7 bases; bases outside gene matches: 12. Per the germline V gene, CDR1 is LNHNV and CDR2 is YYDKDF (reference sequence). This CDR3 reads CATSRVPGQGAGYTQYF. CDR3 sequence (DNA): TGTGCCACCAGCAGGGTTCCTGGACAGGGGGCAGGGTATACGCAGTATTTT.

This chain connects TRBV29-1 to TRBJ2-3; the D is unclear. The CDR3 contains 13 residues. Per germline, CDR1 SQVTM and CDR2 ANQGSEA. V lost 3 bases, J lost 5 bases, and 12 bases lay in between. The CDR3 DNA sequence: TGCAGCGTTGACAACGGCCCTATAGATACGCAGTATTTT. Translated: CSVDNGPIDTQYF.

This clonotype was found many times. The genes are TRBV12-3 or TRBV12-4 and TRBJ1-5; perhaps TRBD1 as D (5 bases). V lost 6 bases and J 3 bases, leaving 15 bases between the germline ends. This CDR3 is built from 15 residues. The CDR3 protein is CASSPVAGLNQPQHF. CDR3 nucleotides: TGTGCCAGCAGCCCCGTCGCAGGGCTCAATCAGCCCCAGCATTTT.

This clonotype was observed at least ten times. The chain recombines TRBV3-1 with TRBJ2-3; 8 bases map to TRBD2. After removal of 4 bases from V and 1 base from J, the junction contained 1 base not matched to a gene. Germline CDR1 and CDR2: LGHDT and YNNKEL (reference sequence). This CDR3 is 14 amino acids long. The CDR3 protein is CASSRTSRTDTQYF. CDR3 in DNA: TGTGCCAGCAGCCGGACTAGCCGCACAGATACGCAGTATTTT.

This clonotype was observed a few times. The chain is built from TRBV15 and TRBJ2-3; D not certain. V was cut by 8 bases and J by 2 bases, with 17 bases left in between. Germline V gene data show CDR1 as LNHNV and CDR2 as YYDKDF (reference sequence). This CDR3 has 15 residues. CDR3: CATSSVAASTDTQYF. The CDR3 region has the DNA TGTGCCACCTCGAGCGTTGCGGCTTCCACAGATACGCAGTATTTT.

This clonotype was found a few times. This chain connects TRBV20-1 to TRBJ2-7, with 12 bases fitting TRBD2. With V trimmed by 3 bases and J by 5 bases, 5 bases remained unmatched. CDR1 and CDR2 from the germline V gene are DFQATT and SNEGSKA (reference sequence). The CDR3 extends over 14 amino acids. The CDR3 sequence is CSASLAGGPNEQYF. DNA of the CDR3: TGCAGTGCTAGCCTAGCGGGAGGGCCTAACGAGCAGTACTTC.

This clonotype was counted ten times or more. The V call is TRBV4-2, the J call TRBJ1-1, with a possible D match to TRBD1 (6 bases). CDR3 length equals 15 residues. Trimming stripped 4 bases from V and 1 base from J, with 13 bases between. Germline CDR1 is LGHNA and CDR2 is YNFKEQ. CDR3 DNA sequence: TGTGCCAGCAGCCTATTCGCGGACAGGAACACTGAAGCTTTCTTT. Protein product: CASSLFADRNTEAFF.

The rearrangement joins TRBV3-1 to TRBJ2-7; D remains unclear. Germline CDR1 is LGHDT and CDR2 is YNNKEL (reference sequence). With 3 bases removed from V and 1 base from J, the gap between germline ends came to 13 bases. CDR3 size: 15 residues. The CDR3 DNA sequence: TGTGCCAGCAGCCATTATCTGCACGCATCCTACGAGCAGTACTTC. Protein product: CASSHYLHASYEQYF.

A few counts support this clonotype. The rearrangement joins TRBV20-1 to TRBJ2-3; 9 bases are a match to TRBD2. This CDR3 is 16 amino acids long. Germline V gene sequence: CDR1 DFQATT, CDR2 SNEGSKA (reference sequence). The V gene end was trimmed by 4 bases and the J gene end by 0 bases; junction bases not matched to a gene: 8. The CDR3 sequence is CSATGTSISSTDTQYF. CDR3 coding DNA: TGCAGTGCTACCGGGACTAGCATCTCTAGCACAGATACGCAGTATTTT.

The chain has TRBV4-3 and TRBJ2-5; 8 bases agree with TRBD1. Losses at the gene ends were 1 base for V and 5 bases for J; bases not matched to a gene: 6. The CDR3 is 15 residues long. Germline assignment: CDR1 LGHNA and CDR2 YSLEER. The CDR3 coding sequence is TGCGCCAGCAGCCAAGTTCAGGGGGCCGGGGAGACCCAGTACTTC. Its translation is CASSQVQGAGETQYF.

The rearrangement joins TRBV6-2 or TRBV6-3 to TRBJ2-2, with a possible D match to TRBD1 (5 bases). CDR1 is MNHEY and CDR2 is SVGEGT in the germline V gene. This CDR3 is built from 16 residues. The V gene lost 5 bases and the J gene lost 3 bases, with 16 bases spanning the gap. The CDR3 region has the DNA TGTGCCAGCAGTCAGAGACAGACTCGAGACACCGGGGAGCTGTTTTTT. Translated: CASSQRQTRDTGELFF.

V and J are TRBV20-1 and TRBJ2-1, with D perhaps matching TRBD2 (8 bases). Germline V gene sequence: CDR1 DFQATT, CDR2 SNEGSKA (reference sequence). The CDR3 sequence is 16 residues long. V dropped 3 bases and J dropped 2 bases, with 17 bases sitting between them. CDR3 bases: TGCAGTGCTAGTAGGTCAGGGGGACTAGCCTACAATGAGCAGTTCTTC. This gives the protein CSASRSGGLAYNEQFF.

Concerning this clonotype: This may stem from a read error, because a much larger clone lies one nucleotide away. The J gene is TRBJ1-2, the V gene TRBV29-1; 9 bases are a match to TRBD1. Germline CDR1 reads SQVTM; CDR2 reads ANQGSEA. The CDR3 totals 11 residues. CDR3 nucleotide sequence: TGCAGAGTACAGGGGGCGGGTGGCTACACCTTC. Translation: CRVQGAGGYTF.

The chain employs TRBV12-3 or TRBV12-4 and TRBJ2-1, with TRBD2 identical over 7 bases. The CDR3 runs 18 residues. After removal of 0 bases from V and 3 bases from J, the junction contained 11 bases not matched to a gene. The DNA of the CDR3 is TGTGCCAGCAGTTTAGCGGGAGGGGCCTCTTTAATCTACAATGAGCAGTTCTTC. It codes for CASSLAGGASLIYNEQFF.

The chain recombines TRBV11-2 with TRBJ1-2; D not resolved. Trimming shortened V by 6 bases and J by 1 base, and 9 bases separated the two germline ends. The V gene's germline CDR1 is SGHAT and CDR2 FQNNGV. CDR3 length: 13 residues. This chain's CDR3 is CASRAWSNYGYTF. The CDR3 region has the DNA TGTGCCAGCAGGGCATGGAGTAACTATGGCTACACCTTC.